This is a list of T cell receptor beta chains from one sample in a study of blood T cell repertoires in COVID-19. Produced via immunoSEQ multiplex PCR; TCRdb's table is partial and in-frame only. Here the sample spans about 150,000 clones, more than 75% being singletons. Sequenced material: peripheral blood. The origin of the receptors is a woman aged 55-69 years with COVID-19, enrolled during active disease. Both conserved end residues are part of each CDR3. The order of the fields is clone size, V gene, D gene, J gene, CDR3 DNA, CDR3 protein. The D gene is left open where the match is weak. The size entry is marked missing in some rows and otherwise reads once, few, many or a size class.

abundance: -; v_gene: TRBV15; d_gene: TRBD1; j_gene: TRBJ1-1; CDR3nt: TGTGCCACCAGCGACAGGGTTGGATCTCCCACTGAAGCTTTCTTT; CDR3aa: CATSDRVGSPTEAFF
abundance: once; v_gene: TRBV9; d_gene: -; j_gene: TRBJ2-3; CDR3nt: TGTGCCAGCAGCGTAGGGAGGGACCGCACGCAGTATTTT; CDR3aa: CASSVGRDRTQYF
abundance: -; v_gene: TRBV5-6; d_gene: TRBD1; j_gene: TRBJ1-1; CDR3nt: TGTGCCAGCAGCGTGGGACAGATCATGAACACTGAAGCTTTCTTT; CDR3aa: CASSVGQIMNTEAFF
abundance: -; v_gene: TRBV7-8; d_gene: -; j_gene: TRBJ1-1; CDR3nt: TGTGCCAGCAGCTCAAACCCACGGTCTGGCACTGAAGCTTTCTTT; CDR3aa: CASSSNPRSGTEAFF
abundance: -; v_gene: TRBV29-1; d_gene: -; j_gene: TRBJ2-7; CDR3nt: TGCAGCGTTAGGACAGTCGGACACGAGCAGTACTTC; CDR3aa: CSVRTVGHEQYF
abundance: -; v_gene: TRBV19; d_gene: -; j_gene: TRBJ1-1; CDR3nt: TGTGCCAGTAGTATTTCAGGGAATCGAGTCACTGAAGCTTTCTTT; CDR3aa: CASSISGNRVTEAFF
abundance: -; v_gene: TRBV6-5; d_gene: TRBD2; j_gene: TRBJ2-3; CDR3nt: TGTGCCAGCAGCCGAACTAGCGTTGGCACAGATACGCAGTATTTT; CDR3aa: CASSRTSVGTDTQYF
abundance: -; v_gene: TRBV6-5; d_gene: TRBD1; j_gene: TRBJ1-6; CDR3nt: TGTGCCAGCAGCAGGGACAGGGTAAATTCACCCCTCCACTTT; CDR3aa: CASSRDRVNSPLHF
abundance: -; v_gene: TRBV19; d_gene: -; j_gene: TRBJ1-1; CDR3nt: TGTGCCAGTAGTGCCCTGGGACAAGGTGAAGCTTTCTTT; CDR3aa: CASSALGQGEAFF
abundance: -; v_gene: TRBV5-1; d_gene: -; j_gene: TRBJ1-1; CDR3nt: TGCGCCAGCAGCTTGGTAGCGCATGAAGCTTTCTTT; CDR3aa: CASSLVAHEAFF